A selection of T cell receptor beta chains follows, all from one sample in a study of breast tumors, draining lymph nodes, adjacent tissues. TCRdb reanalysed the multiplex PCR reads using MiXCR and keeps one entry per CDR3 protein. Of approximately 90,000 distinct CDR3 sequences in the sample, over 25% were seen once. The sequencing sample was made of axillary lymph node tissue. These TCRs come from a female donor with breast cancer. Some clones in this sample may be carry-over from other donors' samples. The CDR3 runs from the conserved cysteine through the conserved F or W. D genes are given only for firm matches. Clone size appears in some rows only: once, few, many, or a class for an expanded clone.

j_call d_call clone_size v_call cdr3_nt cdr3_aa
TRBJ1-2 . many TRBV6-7 TGTGCCAGCAGGGAACAGGGAAGATTTGAGGGCTACACCTTC CASREQGRFEGYTF
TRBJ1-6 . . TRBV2 TGTGCCAGCAGTGCATCGGCAGGGTTGAGCTCACCCCTCCACTTC CASSASAGLSSPLHF
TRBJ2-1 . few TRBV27 TGTGCCAGCAGTTTTAGAGAGCAGTTCTTC CASSFREQFF
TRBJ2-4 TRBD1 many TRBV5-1 TGCGCCAGTAGGGACAGGGAAGTAGACATTCAGTACTTC CASRDREVDIQYF
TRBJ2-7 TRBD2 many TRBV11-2 TGTGCCAGCAGCCGCGGACTAGCGGGGGGGTCCTACGAGCAGTACTTC CASSRGLAGGSYEQYF
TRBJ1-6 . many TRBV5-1 TGCGCCAGCAGCTTCGACAGCCTCAATAATTCACCCCTCCACTTT CASSFDSLNNSPLHF
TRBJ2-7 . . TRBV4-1 TGCGCCAGCAGCCAAGACCTAAGCAGGATCTACGAGCAGTACTTC CASSQDLSRIYEQYF
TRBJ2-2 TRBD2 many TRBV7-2 TGTGCCAGCAGCTTAGGGACTAGCACCGGGGAGCTGTTTTTT CASSLGTSTGELFF
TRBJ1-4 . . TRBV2 TGTGCCAGCAGTGATTCAGGGAGTGAAAAACTGTTTTTT CASSDSGSEKLFF
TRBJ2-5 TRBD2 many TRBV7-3 TGTGCCAGCAGCTTAGGAGCGGGAGGCTTTCAAGAGACCCAGTACTTC CASSLGAGGFQETQYF
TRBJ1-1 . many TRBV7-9 TGCGCCAGCAGCTTGGTAAACACTGAAGCTTTCTTT CASSLVNTEAFF
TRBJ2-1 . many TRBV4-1 TGCGCCAGCAGCCAAGATTGGCCGGGTCGGTATGAGCAGTTCTTC CASSQDWPGRYEQFF
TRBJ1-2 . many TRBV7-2 TGTGCCAGCAGCACCGACAGGCAATATGGCTACACCTTC CASSTDRQYGYTF
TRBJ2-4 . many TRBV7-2 TGTGCCAGCAGCTTAGGCCGCATTCAGTACTTC CASSLGRIQYF
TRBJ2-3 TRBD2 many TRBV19 TGTGCCAGTACTCAACCCCGAACTAGCGGGGCCACAGATACGCAGTATTTT CASTQPRTSGATDTQYF
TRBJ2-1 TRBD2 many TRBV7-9 TGTGCCAGCAGCTTACTAGCGGGAGGGTCAAATGAGCAGTTCTTC CASSLLAGGSNEQFF
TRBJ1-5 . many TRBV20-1 TGCAGTGCTAGTTCGAAACCTGGGGATCAGCCCCAGCATTTT CSASSKPGDQPQHF
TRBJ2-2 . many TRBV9 TGTGCCAGCAGCGAAGGGGCCGGGGAGCTGTTTTTT CASSEGAGELFF
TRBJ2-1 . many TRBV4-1 TGCGCCAGCAGCCAAGGACCCAATGAGCAGTTCTTC CASSQGPNEQFF
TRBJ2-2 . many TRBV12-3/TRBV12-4 TGTGCCAGCAGTTTCGCCACCAACACCGGGGAGCTGTTTTTT CASSFATNTGELFF
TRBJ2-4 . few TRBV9 TGTGCCAGCAGCCCCCGGGACAATCTGGGCATTCAGTCCTTC CASSPRDNLGIQSF
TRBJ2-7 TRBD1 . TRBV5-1 TGCGCCAGCAGCCTGGAGAGGGGGCCCTACGAGCAGTACTTC CASSLERGPYEQYF
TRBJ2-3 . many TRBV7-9 TGTGCCAGCAGCCCTCACGGCGCAGATACGCAGTATTTT CASSPHGADTQYF
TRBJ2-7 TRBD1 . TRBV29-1 TGCAGCGTTGTGAGGCAGGGGGCGGGCGAGCAGTACTTC CSVVRQGAGEQYF
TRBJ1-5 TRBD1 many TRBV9 TGTGCCAGCAGCAGTGGGGACAGTCAGCCCCAGCATTTT CASSSGDSQPQHF
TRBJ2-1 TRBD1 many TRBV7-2 TGTGCCAGCAGCTCCCGACAGGGAACAGGAAATGAGCAGTTCTTC CASSSRQGTGNEQFF
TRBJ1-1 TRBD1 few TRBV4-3 TGCGCCAGCAGCCAAGGAGGGACAGGGGGAGAAGCTTTCTTT CASSQGGTGGEAFF
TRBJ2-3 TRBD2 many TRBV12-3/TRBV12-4 TGTGCCAGCAGTTTAGCGACCGGGGGGGCACACGATACGCAGTATTTT CASSLATGGAHDTQYF
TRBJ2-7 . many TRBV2 TGTGCCAGCAGTGCCAGACTAGTGGGGTCCTACGAGCAGTACTTC CASSARLVGSYEQYF
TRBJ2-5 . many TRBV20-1 TGCAGTGCAAAATATCCTGCTTTGGCCCAGTACTTC CSAKYPALAQYF
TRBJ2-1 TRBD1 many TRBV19 TGTGCCAGCCGGACAGGAATTTACAATGAGCAGTTCTTC CASRTGIYNEQFF
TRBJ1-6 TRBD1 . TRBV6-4 TGTGCCAGCAGTCTCCGACCGGGACAGGGTAATTCACCCCTCCACTTT CASSLRPGQGNSPLHF
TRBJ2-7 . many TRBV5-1 TGCGCCAGCACCGGGGGAGCAGGGGAAAACTACGAGCAGTACTTC CASTGGAGENYEQYF
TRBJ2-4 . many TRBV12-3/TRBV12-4 TGTGCCAGCAGGATTTCCGGGACGGGACTAGCCAAAAACATTCAGTACTTC CASRISGTGLAKNIQYF
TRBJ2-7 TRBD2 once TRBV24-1 TGTGCCACCAGGGGGCTCCTAGCGGGAGGGCCCCACGAGCAGTACTTC CATRGLLAGGPHEQYF
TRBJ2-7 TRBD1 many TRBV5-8 TGTGCCAGCAGCACAGGGGCCACCTACGAGCAGTACTTC CASSTGATYEQYF
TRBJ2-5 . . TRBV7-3 TGTGCCAGCAGCTTTAGCGGTCAAGGGACTCAGTACTTC CASSFSGQGTQYF
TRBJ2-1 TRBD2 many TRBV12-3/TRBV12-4 TGTGCCAGCAGTGATAGCGGGAGTGAGAATGAGCAGTTCTTC CASSDSGSENEQFF
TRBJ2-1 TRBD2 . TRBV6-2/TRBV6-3 TGTGCCATAAAAGCGGGAGGGCCGGGTAATGAGCAGTTCTTC CAIKAGGPGNEQFF
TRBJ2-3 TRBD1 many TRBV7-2 TGTGCCAGCAGCTTAGACGGACAGGGGTCAGATACGCAGTATTTT CASSLDGQGSDTQYF